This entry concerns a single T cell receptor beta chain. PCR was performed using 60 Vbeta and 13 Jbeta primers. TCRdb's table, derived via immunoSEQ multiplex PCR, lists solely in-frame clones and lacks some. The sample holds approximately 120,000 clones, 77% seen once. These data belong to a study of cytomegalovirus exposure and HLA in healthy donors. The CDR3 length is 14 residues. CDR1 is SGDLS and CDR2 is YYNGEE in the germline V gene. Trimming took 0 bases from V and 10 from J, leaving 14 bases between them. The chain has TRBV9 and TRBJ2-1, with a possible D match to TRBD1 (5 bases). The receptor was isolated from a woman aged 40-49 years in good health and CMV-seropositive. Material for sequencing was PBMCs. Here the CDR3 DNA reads TGTGCCAGCAGCGTAGAAAGTAGGGGTAGCGAGCAGTTCTTC. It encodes CASSVESRGSEQFF.